The 21 T cell receptor beta chains reported below all come from one sample, sequenced in a study of blood T cells in healthy people across ages. PCR was performed a second time for roughly 7 to 11 cycles using a sample-barcoded 5' primer and a J-beta primer mix. In TCRdb, the 5' RACE reads were re-called with MiXCR into one record per CDR3 protein. This sample yields hundreds of thousands of distinct CDR3 sequences, of which about half are seen a single time; under 35% belongs to the top ten. The specimen was blood. The receptor source for this set is a woman between 55 and 75 years old in good health.

This chain links TRBV7-3 with TRBJ2-1; D gene ambiguous. The CDR3 spans 17 residues. The V gene lost 0 bases and the J gene lost 4 bases, with 16 bases spanning the gap. Germline V gives CDR1 SGHTA, CDR2 FQGTGA. The CDR3 loop is CASSLTKQSKAYNEQFF. In DNA, the CDR3 is TGTGCCAGCAGCTTAACGAAACAATCAAAAGCGTACAATGAGCAGTTCTTC.

The V gene is TRBV27, the J gene TRBJ1-2; 9 positions match TRBD1. This CDR3 region has 15 residues. The V segment lost 5 bases and the J segment 7 bases; nucleotides outside the gene matches: 11. Germline CDR1 MNHEY, CDR2 SMNVEV (reference sequence). CDR3 sequence (DNA): TGTGCCAGCAGTCCTTGGACAGGGGAAGACTCTGGCTACACCTTC. Translation gives CASSPWTGEDSGYTF.

This clonotype has a handful of counts. The chain joins TRBV3-1 to TRBJ2-5; possibly TRBD1 for D (6 bases). Germline CDR1 and CDR2: LGHDT and YNNKEL (reference sequence). V was clipped by 1 base and J by 2 bases, with 14 bases between them. The CDR3 totals 16 residues. CDR3 residues: CASSQAYTGIQETQYF. The DNA of the CDR3 is TGTGCCAGCAGCCAAGCCTACACAGGGATTCAAGAGACCCAGTACTTC.

The genes are TRBV2 and TRBJ2-2, with D possibly being TRBD1 (6 bases). CDR3 length: 14 amino acids. Germline V CDR1 and CDR2: SNHLY, FYNNEI. The V end was cut by 6 bases, the J end by 5 bases, with 13 bases between. The CDR3 bases are TGTGCCAGCAGGGGGGCAGGGCGAACCGGGGAGCTGTTTTTT. It codes for CASRGAGRTGELFF.

This clonotype was seen only a few times. The rearrangement links TRBV20-1 to TRBJ1-6, with D perhaps TRBD1 (5 bases). Trimming removed 5 bases at V and 4 bases at J, with 12 bases between. Germline CDR1 DFQATT, CDR2 SNEGSKA (reference sequence). There are 14 residues in the CDR3. In nucleotides, the CDR3 is TGCAGTGCTCCGCAGGGCGGATATAATTCACCCCTCCACTTT. Its protein product is CSAPQGGYNSPLHF.

The chain carries TRBV29-1 and TRBJ2-7; D is unresolved. This CDR3 contains 12 residues. Germline-derived CDR1 and CDR2 are SQVTM and ANQGSEA. V lost 3 bases and J 1 base, leaving 7 bases between the germline ends. The CDR3, as DNA: TGCAGCGTTGACCGAGTTTCCTACGAGCAGTACTTC. The encoded protein is CSVDRVSYEQYF.

J is TRBJ1-1 and V is TRBV11-2, with no clear D. This CDR3 has 13 residues. V lost 5 bases to trimming and J lost 5 bases, with 12 bases between them. CDR1 and CDR2 from the germline V gene are SGHAT and FQNNGV. The CDR3 is CASSATVYTEAFF. The CDR3 DNA is TGTGCCAGCAGCGCTACGGTTTATACTGAAGCTTTCTTT.

The chain joins TRBV20-1 to TRBJ2-1; 8 bases map to TRBD1. The CDR3 runs 15 residues. V shed 2 bases, J shed 9 bases, and the junction held 12 bases outside the gene matches. Germline V gene lookup returns CDR1 DFQATT and CDR2 SNEGSKA (reference sequence). The CDR3, as DNA: TGCAGTGCTAGACCAAGAGACAGGGGATTTGGTGAGCAGTTCTTC. This codes for CSARPRDRGFGEQFF.

As regards this clonotype: An end of the junction does not agree with germline; a read error may underlie this. This chain joins TRBV4-1 and TRBJ2-3; TRBD2 is a possible D gene (5 bases). From germline, CDR1 is MGHRA and CDR2 YSYEKL. CDR3 length: 14 residues. CDR3 sequence (DNA): TGCGCCGGCAGCCAAGATACTAGTACAGATACGCAGTATTTT. Its protein product is CAGSQDTSTDTQYF.

The rearrangement joins TRBV11-2 to TRBJ2-5, with D perhaps matching TRBD2 (5 bases). The CDR3 runs to 15 residues. The germline V gene encodes CDR1 SGHAT and CDR2 FQNNGV. The V end lost 3 bases, the J end lost 1 base, and 12 bases lay between the germline ends. The CDR3 sequence: CASSFLAPPQETQYF. CDR3 sequence (DNA): TGTGCCAGCAGCTTTTTAGCGCCACCCCAAGAGACCCAGTACTTC.

V is TRBV2 and J is TRBJ2-1, with TRBD2 identical over 10 bases. Germline V gene data show CDR1 as SNHLY and CDR2 as FYNNEI. V lost 4 bases, J lost 9 bases, and 12 bases stayed unmatched. The CDR3 runs 16 residues. This chain's CDR3 is CASSASRLAGETEQFF. CDR3 nucleotide sequence: TGTGCCAGCAGTGCCAGTCGGCTAGCGGGAGAGACTGAGCAGTTCTTC. Filled out from reference TRBV2 and TRBJ2-1, the complete variable domain reads EPEVTQTPSHQVTQMGQEVILRCVPISNHLYFYWYRQILGQKVEFLVSFYNNEISEKSEIFDDQFSVERPDGSNFTLKIRSTKLEDSAMYFCASSASRLAGETEQFFGPGTRLTVL.

The chain joins TRBV18 to TRBJ1-2; D remains unclear. The CDR3 is made up of 13 amino acids. Trimming cost V 3 bases and J 3 bases, with 8 bases left between them. In germline, CDR1 is KGHSH, CDR2 LQKENI. CDR3 region: CASSPDRYYGYTF. CDR3 nucleotide sequence: TGTGCCAGCTCACCGGACCGATACTATGGCTACACCTTC. Full variable domain (missing parts from reference TRBV18 and TRBJ1-2): NAGVMQNPRHLVRRRGQEARLRCSPMKGHSHVYWYRQLPEEGLKFMVYLQKENIIDESGMPKERFSAEFPKEGPSILRIQQVVRGDSAAYFCASSPDRYYGYTFGSGTRLTVV.

This chain joins TRBV2 and TRBJ2-7; D call uncertain. The germline V and J ends were trimmed by 1 base and 3 bases, with 19 bases remaining between them. This CDR3 has 17 residues. Germline assignment: CDR1 SNHLY and CDR2 FYNNEI. The CDR3, as DNA: TGTGCCAGCAGTGAAGGGCCGAGGTGGGCCAACATCTACGAGCAGTACTTC. It encodes CASSEGPRWANIYEQYF.

This clonotype was counted a single time. V gene TRBV6-5 combines with J gene TRBJ1-1; D call uncertain. Germline V gives CDR1 MNHEY, CDR2 SVGAGI. Trimming took 7 bases from V and 0 from J, leaving 9 bases between them. The length of the CDR3 is 13 residues. The CDR3 sequence is CASIGRMNTEAFF. The CDR3 DNA reads as TGTGCCAGCATCGGACGGATGAACACTGAAGCTTTCTTT.

CDR3 protein: CASSGLAGAGETQFF. CDR3 bases: TGTGCCAGCAGCGGACTAGCGGGAGCGGGAGAGACCCAGTTCTTC. The chain recombines TRBV7-9 with TRBJ2-1; 13 bases fit TRBD2. V was clipped by 5 bases and J by 13 bases; unmatched bases: 11. Germline CDR1 and CDR2: SEHNR and FQNEAQ (reference sequence). The CDR3 sequence is 15 residues long. The entire variable domain, with the rest obtained from reference TRBV7-9 and TRBJ2-1, is as follows: DTGVSQNPRHKITKRGQNVTFRCDPISEHNRLYWYRQTLGQGPEFLTYFQNEAQLEKSRLLSDRFSAERPKGSFSTLEIQRTEQGDSAMYLCASSGLAGAGETQFFGPGTRLTVL.

J is TRBJ1-6 and V is TRBV30; 7 nucleotides line up with TRBD1. CDR1 is GTSNPN and CDR2 is SVGIG in the germline V gene (reference sequence). The CDR3 is made up of 15 amino acids. Losses at the gene ends were 0 bases for V and 10 bases for J; bases not matched to a gene: 9. The DNA for the CDR3 is TGTGCCTGGAGTGTAAACAGGGGAGGTAACTCACCCCTCCACTTT. Protein product: CAWSVNRGGNSPLHF.

The rearrangement uses TRBV20-1 and TRBJ2-1; 7 bases agree with TRBD2. Germline CDR1 and CDR2: DFQATT and SNEGSKA (reference sequence). The CDR3 runs to 14 residues. The V gene end was trimmed by 2 bases and the J gene end by 8 bases; junction bases not matched to a gene: 9. CDR3 sequence (DNA): TGCAGTGCTAGAAGAGGCGGGAGTCTTGATGAGCAGTTCTTC. Residues: CSARRGGSLDEQFF.

CDR3 protein: CSARGGPEKLFF. The DNA for the CDR3 is TGCAGTGCCCGGGGGGGGCCTGAAAAACTGTTTTTT. The V gene is TRBV20-1, the J gene TRBJ1-4; the D gene is possibly TRBD1 (6 bases). V was cut by 6 bases and J by 7 bases, with 12 bases left in between. The germline gives CDR1 DFQATT, CDR2 SNEGSKA (reference sequence). The CDR3 runs to 12 residues.

V gene TRBV24-1 combines with J gene TRBJ2-1; D possibly matches TRBD1 or TRBD2 (6 bases each). The CDR3 has 14 amino acids. CDR1 and CDR2 (germline): KGHDR, SFDVKD. V lost 6 bases and J lost 6, with 14 bases in between. The CDR3 reads CATSNTGRSNEQFF. DNA of the CDR3: TGTGCCACCAGTAATACAGGGAGGAGCAATGAGCAGTTCTTC.

J is TRBJ1-1 and V is TRBV2, with 9 nucleotides matching TRBD1. The CDR3 contains 14 residues. V lost 4 bases to trimming and J lost 3 bases; unmatched junction nucleotides: 3. From germline, CDR1 is SNHLY and CDR2 FYNNEI. The CDR3 loop is CASSVRTGDTEAFF. In nucleotides, the CDR3 is TGTGCCAGCAGTGTCAGGACAGGGGACACTGAAGCTTTCTTT.

This clonotype was counted between two and nine times. V gene TRBV20-1 combines with J gene TRBJ1-6; 9 nucleotides match TRBD1. The CDR3 loop spans 19 amino acids. V lost 1 base to trimming and J lost 4 bases; unmatched junction nucleotides: 14. The germline V gene has CDR1 DFQATT and CDR2 SNEGSKA (reference sequence). The CDR3 DNA sequence: TGCAGTGCTAGAGGCCAGCGTCCGGGACAGGGACGATATAATTCACCCCTCCACTTT. Its translation: CSARGQRPGQGRYNSPLHF.